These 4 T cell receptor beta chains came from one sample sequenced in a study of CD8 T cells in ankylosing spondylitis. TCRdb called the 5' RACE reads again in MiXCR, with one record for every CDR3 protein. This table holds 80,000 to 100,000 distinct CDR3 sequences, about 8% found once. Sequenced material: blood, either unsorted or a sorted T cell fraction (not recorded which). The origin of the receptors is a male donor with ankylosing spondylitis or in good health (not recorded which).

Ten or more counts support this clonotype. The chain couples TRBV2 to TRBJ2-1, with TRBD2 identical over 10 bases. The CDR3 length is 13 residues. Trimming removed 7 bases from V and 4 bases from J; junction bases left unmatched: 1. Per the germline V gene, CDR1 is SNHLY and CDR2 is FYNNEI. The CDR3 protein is CASTSGGYNEQFF. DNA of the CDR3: TGTGCCAGCACTAGCGGGGGTTACAATGAGCAGTTCTTC.

The DNA of the CDR3 is TGTGCCAGCAGCTGGTATAGAGGTCGCATCGGGGAGCTGTTTTTT. Protein: CASSWYRGRIGELFF. The J gene is TRBJ2-2, the V gene TRBV7-6; D is undetermined. The CDR3 consists of 15 residues. Germline V gene data show CDR1 as SGHVS and CDR2 as FNYEAQ. With 4 bases removed from V and 7 bases from J, the gap between germline ends came to 16 bases.

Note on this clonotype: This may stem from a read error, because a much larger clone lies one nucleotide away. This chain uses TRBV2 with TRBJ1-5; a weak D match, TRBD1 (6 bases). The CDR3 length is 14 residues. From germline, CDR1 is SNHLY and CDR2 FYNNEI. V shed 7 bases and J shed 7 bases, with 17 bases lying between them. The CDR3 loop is CASKTGGRGQPQHF. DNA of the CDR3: TGTGCCAGCAAGACGGGGGGGCGAGGCCAGCCCCAGCATTTT.

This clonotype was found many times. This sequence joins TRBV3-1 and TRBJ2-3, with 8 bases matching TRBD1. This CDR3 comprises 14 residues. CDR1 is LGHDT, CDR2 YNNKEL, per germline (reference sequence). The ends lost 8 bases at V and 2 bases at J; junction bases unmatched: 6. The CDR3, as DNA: TGTGCCAGCCTACAGACAGGGGACACAGATACGCAGTATTTT. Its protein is CASLQTGDTDTQYF.